Below are 7 T cell receptor beta chains sequenced from a single sample in a study of blood T cell repertoires in COVID-19 (dated by TCRdb to the early 2020s). Libraries were constructed by the immunoSEQ multiplex PCR assay. Here the immuneACCESS table is served through TCRdb, limited to in-frame sequences with V and J called. Missing clones are a known gap in these copies; in checked studies unresolved V genes cover under half, and the rest lacks a known reason. The sample table contains roughly 35,000 clones; only one count was recorded for roughly 80% of them. The ten largest make up 29% of the sample. Sequences were obtained from peripheral blood. The receptors come from an elderly man with active or convalescent COVID-19.

This chain uses TRBV4-3 with TRBJ2-6, with D possibly TRBD2 on 7 matching bases. The CDR3 loop spans 19 amino acids. CDR1 and CDR2 (germline): LGHNA, YSLEER. V gave up 1 base and J gave up 0 bases, with 16 bases separating them. The CDR3 DNA is TGCGCCAGCAGCCAAGGGCCTGGGGGGGCTTACTCTGGGGCCAACGTCCTGACTTTC. Its protein is CASSQGPGGAYSGANVLTF.

The chain carries TRBV7-2 and TRBJ1-2, with D possibly TRBD1 on 5 matching bases. Germline V gene sequence: CDR1 SGHTA, CDR2 FQGNSA. V was shortened by 1 base and J by 11 bases, with 20 bases between the two germline ends. The CDR3 is 15 amino acids. The CDR3 DNA reads as TGTGCCAGCAGCTTAGGTCGTGGCGGGGGTAAAAGGTACACCTTC. Translation gives CASSLGRGGGKRYTF.

This clone was detected only once. V usage is TRBV7-2 and J usage is TRBJ2-7; 10 bases map to TRBD2. The CDR3 has 15 residues. With V trimmed by 1 base and J by 5 bases, 5 bases remained unmatched. Germline assignment: CDR1 SGHTA and CDR2 FQGNSA. The CDR3, as DNA: TGTGCCAGCAGCTTAGGTGGGCTAGCGGGAGACGAGCAGTACTTC. It codes for CASSLGGLAGDEQYF.

V gene TRBV12-5 combines with J gene TRBJ2-5; TRBD2 agrees at 12 bases. V was clipped by 2 bases and J by 5 bases; unmatched bases: 9. The CDR3 spans 17 residues. CDR1 is LGHNT, CDR2 FRNRAP, per germline. CDR3 in DNA: TGTGCTAGTGGTTTGCCGGGAAGGGGACTAGCGGGTGAGACCCAGTACTTC. This sequence encodes CASGLPGRGLAGETQYF.

The chain carries TRBV9 and TRBJ2-3; 14 positions agree with TRBD2. Germline V lookup: CDR1 SGDLS, CDR2 YYNGEE. Losses at the gene ends were 0 bases for V and 10 bases for J; bases not matched to a gene: 4. This CDR3 contains 15 residues. The CDR3, as DNA: TGTGCCAGCAGCGTAGGGACTAGCGGGGGGCCTTCGCAGTATTTT. Translating it yields CASSVGTSGGPSQYF.

The genes are TRBV28 and TRBJ2-3; 10 bases agree with TRBD2. Germline V CDR1 and CDR2: MDHEN, SYDVKM. CDR3 length: 16 amino acids. V lost 3 bases to trimming and J lost 4 bases; unmatched junction nucleotides: 7. The CDR3 nucleotides read TGTGCCAGCAGTTTTGGGCTAGCGGGGGTTGCAGATACGCAGTATTTT. Protein sequence: CASSFGLAGVADTQYF.

V is TRBV19 and J is TRBJ1-3, with TRBD1 as a possible D gene (6 bases). The CDR3 totals 15 residues. The germline gives CDR1 LNHDA, CDR2 SQIVND (reference sequence). Trimming took 6 bases from V and 0 from J, leaving 12 bases between them. CDR3 in amino acids: CASSPLDSSGNTIYF. The CDR3 nucleotides are TGTGCCAGTAGCCCCCTGGACAGCTCTGGAAACACCATATATTTT.